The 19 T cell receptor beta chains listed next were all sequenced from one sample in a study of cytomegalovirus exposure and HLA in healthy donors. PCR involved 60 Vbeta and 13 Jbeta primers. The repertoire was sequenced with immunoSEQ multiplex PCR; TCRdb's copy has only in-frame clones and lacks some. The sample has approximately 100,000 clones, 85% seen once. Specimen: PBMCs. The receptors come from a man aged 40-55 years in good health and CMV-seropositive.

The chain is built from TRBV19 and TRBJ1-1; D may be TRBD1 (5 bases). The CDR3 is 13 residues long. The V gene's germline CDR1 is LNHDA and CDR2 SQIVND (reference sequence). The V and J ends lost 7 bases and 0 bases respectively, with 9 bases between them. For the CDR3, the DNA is TGTGCCAGTATGGAAGGGGTGAACACTGAAGCTTTCTTT. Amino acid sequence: CASMEGVNTEAFF. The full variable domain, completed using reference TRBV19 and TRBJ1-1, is DGGITQSPKYLFRKEGQNVTLSCEQNLNHDAMYWYRQDPGQGLRLIYYSQIVNDFQKGDIAEGYSVSREKKESFPLTVTSAQKNPTAFYLCASMEGVNTEAFFGQGTRLTVV.

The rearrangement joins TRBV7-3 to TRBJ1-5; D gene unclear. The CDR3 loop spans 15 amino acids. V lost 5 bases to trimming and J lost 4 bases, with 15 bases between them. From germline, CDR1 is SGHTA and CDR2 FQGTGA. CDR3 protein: CASSRRVDRNQPQHF. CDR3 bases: TGTGCCAGCAGCCGGAGGGTGGACCGGAATCAGCCCCAGCATTTT. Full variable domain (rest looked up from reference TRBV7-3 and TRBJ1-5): GAGVSQTPSNKVTEKGKYVELRCDPISGHTALYWYRQSLGQGPEFLIYFQGTGAADDSGLPNDRFFAVRPEGSVSTLKIQRTERGDSAVYLCASSRRVDRNQPQHFGDGTRLSIL.

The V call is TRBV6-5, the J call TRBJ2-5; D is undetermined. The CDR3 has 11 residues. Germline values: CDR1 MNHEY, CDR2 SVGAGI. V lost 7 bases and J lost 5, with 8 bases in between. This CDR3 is CASTSLETQYF. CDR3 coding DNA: TGTGCCAGCACTTCCCTGGAGACCCAGTACTTC.

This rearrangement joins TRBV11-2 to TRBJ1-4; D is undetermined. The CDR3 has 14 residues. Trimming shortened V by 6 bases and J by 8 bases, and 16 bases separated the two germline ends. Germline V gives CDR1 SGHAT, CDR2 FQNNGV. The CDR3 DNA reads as TGTGCCAGCAGGTTCTTAGAGGGTAGAGAAAAACTGTTTTTT. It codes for CASRFLEGREKLFF.

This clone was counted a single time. In DNA, the CDR3 is TGCGCCAGCAGCTTGCTTGAAACAGGGGTGAATGGCTACACCTTC. Residues: CASSLLETGVNGYTF. This chain uses TRBV5-1 with TRBJ1-2; 7 nucleotides align to TRBD1. The CDR3 has 15 amino acids. Germline V gene lookup returns CDR1 SGHRS and CDR2 YFSETQ. With 1 base clipped from V and 6 bases from J, the junction kept 9 bases outside the gene matches.

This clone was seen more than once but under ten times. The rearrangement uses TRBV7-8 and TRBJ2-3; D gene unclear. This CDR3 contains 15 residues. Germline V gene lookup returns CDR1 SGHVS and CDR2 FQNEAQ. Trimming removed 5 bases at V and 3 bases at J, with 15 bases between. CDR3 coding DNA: TGTGCCAGCAGCCCGCGTTGGCAGGCGACAGATACGCAGTATTTT. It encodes CASSPRWQATDTQYF.

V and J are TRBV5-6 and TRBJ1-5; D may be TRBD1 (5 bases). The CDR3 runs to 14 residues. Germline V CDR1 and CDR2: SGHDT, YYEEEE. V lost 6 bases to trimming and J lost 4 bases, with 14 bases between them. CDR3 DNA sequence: TGTGCCAGCACCTCGGGGGGAGTAAATCAGCCCCAGCATTTT. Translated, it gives CASTSGGVNQPQHF.

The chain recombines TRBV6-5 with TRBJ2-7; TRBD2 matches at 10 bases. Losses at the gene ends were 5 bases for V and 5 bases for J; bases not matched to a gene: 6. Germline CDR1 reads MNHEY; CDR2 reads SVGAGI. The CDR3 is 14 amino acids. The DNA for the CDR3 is TGTGCCAGCAGTGAGCTAGCGGGAGCTAACGAGCAGTACTTC. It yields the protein CASSELAGANEQYF.

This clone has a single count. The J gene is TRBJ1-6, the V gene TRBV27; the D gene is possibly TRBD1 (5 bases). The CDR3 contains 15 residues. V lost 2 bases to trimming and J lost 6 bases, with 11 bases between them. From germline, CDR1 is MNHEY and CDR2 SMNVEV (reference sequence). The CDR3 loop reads CASSLRQSSNSPLHF. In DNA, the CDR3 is TGTGCCAGCAGTTTAAGACAGTCTAGTAATTCACCCCTCCACTTT.

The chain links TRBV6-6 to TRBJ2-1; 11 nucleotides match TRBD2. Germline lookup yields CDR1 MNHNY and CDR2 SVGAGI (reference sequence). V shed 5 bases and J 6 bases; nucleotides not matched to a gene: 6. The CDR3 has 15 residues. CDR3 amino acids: CASSRLAGGSNEQFF. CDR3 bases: TGTGCCAGCAGTCGGTTAGCGGGGGGGTCCAATGAGCAGTTCTTC.

As DNA, the CDR3 is TGTGCCAGCTCACCTAAAGCGGGAGGCACAGATACGCAGTATTTT. Translation: CASSPKAGGTDTQYF. The chain recombines TRBV18 with TRBJ2-3; TRBD2 matches 8 bases. V was pared by 3 bases and J by 1 base, with 3 bases of the junction left unmatched. Germline V gene sequence: CDR1 KGHSH, CDR2 LQKENI. The length of the CDR3 is 15 residues.

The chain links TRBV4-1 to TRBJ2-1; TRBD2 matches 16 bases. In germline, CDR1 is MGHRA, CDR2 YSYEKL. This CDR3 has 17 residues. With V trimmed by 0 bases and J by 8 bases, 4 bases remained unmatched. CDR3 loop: CASSQDGTSGRAYEQFF. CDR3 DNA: TGCGCCAGCAGCCAAGATGGGACTAGCGGGAGGGCCTATGAGCAGTTCTTC.

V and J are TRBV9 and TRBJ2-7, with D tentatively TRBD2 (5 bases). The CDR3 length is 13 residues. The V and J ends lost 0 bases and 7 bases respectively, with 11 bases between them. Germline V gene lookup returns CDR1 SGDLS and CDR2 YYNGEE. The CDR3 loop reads CASSVDGETEQYF. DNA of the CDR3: TGTGCCAGCAGCGTAGATGGGGAGACAGAGCAGTACTTC.

CDR3 nucleotides: TGTGCCAGCAGGTTAAACAGGGGTGAAGCTTTCTTT. It specifies CASRLNRGEAFF. The chain employs TRBV28 and TRBJ1-1, with 7 bases matching TRBD1. Germline V lookup: CDR1 MDHEN, CDR2 SYDVKM. There are 12 residues in the CDR3. V gave up 6 bases and J gave up 7 bases; unmatched junction bases: 5.

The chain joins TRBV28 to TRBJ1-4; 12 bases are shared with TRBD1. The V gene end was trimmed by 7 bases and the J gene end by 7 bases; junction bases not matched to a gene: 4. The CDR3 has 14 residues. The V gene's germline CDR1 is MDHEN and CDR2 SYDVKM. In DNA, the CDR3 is TGTGCCAGCAATCGGGACAGGGGGCCTGAAAAACTGTTTTTT. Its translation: CASNRDRGPEKLFF. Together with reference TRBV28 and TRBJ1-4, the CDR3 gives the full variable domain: DVKVTQSSRYLVKRTGEKVFLECVQDMDHENMFWYRQDPGLGLRLIYFSYDVKMKEKGDIPEGYSVSREKKERFSLILESASTNQTSMYLCASNRDRGPEKLFFGSGTQLSVL.

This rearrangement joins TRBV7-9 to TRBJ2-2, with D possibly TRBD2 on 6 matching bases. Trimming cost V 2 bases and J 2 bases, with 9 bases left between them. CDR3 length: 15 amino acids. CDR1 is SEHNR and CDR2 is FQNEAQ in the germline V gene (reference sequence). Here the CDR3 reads CASSLRTNNTGELFF. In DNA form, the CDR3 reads TGTGCCAGCAGCTTACGGACTAACAACACCGGGGAGCTGTTTTTT.

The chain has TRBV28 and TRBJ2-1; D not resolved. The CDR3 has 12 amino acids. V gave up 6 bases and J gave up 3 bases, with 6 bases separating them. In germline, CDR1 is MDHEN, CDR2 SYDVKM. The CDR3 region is CASRTRYNEQFF. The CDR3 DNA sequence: TGTGCCAGCAGAACGCGCTACAATGAGCAGTTCTTC.

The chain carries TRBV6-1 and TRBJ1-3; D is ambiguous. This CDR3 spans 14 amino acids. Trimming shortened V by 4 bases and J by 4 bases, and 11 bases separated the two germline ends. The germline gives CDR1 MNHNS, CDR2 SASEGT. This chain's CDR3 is CASSVLEGGNTIYF. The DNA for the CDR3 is TGTGCCAGCAGTGTTCTTGAGGGAGGAAACACCATATATTTT.

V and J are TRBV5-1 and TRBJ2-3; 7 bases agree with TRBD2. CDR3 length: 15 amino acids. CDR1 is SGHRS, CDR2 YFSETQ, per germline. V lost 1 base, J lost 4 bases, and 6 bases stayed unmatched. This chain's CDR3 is CASSLTGGPADTQYF. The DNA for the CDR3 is TGCGCCAGCAGCTTGACGGGAGGTCCGGCAGATACGCAGTATTTT.